These 2 T cell receptor beta chains share one sample of origin, sequenced in a study of blood T cell repertoires in COVID-19. Here immunoSEQ multiplex PCR was the method, and the copy in TCRdb shows in-frame clones only, minus some. The sample holds 200,000 or so clones, 75% to 90% seen once. Sequencing input: peripheral blood. The receptors come from a man between 65 and 85 years old with active or convalescent COVID-19.

This chain connects TRBV5-1 to TRBJ2-2, with 11 nucleotides matching TRBD1. Germline trimming cut 5 bases from V and 4 bases from J; bases unmatched to any gene: 10. This CDR3 is 17 amino acids long. Germline V gene lookup returns CDR1 SGHRS and CDR2 YFSETQ. The CDR3 is CASRWRTGGAGTGELFF. The CDR3, as DNA: TGCGCCAGCAGATGGAGGACAGGGGGCGCGGGCACCGGGGAGCTGTTTTTT.

CDR3 amino acids: CASSLPPGQGINSPLHF. DNA for the CDR3: TGTGCCAGCAGTTTACCCCCAGGACAGGGGATCAATTCACCCCTCCACTTT. The rearrangement uses TRBV28 and TRBJ1-6, with 9 bases fitting TRBD1. Trimming at V came to 2 bases and at J to 7 bases, leaving 9 bases not matched to a gene. Looked up from germline, CDR1 is MDHEN and CDR2 is SYDVKM. The CDR3 spans 17 residues.